The sequence of this T cell receptor (beta chain) was determined in a study of T-cell memory formation after mild COVID-19. The study's findings and limits: Second-wave clones peaking on day 37 lacked confirmed SARS-CoV-2 specificity. Clones that contracted from day 15 to 85 were balanced CD4/CD8, while later expanders leaned CD4+. For contracting clones, CD4+ ones sat mainly in CM and EM, CD8+ in EMRA.

In germline, CDR1 is DFQATT, CDR2 SNEGSKA (reference sequence). The length of the CDR3 is 11 residues. V lost 8 bases and J 4 bases, leaving 11 bases between the germline ends. 5'RACE primed from the constant segment yielded TCR alpha and TCR beta cDNA libraries bearing sample barcodes and UMIs. TCRdb analysed the 5' RACE reads with MiXCR anew, one entry per CDR3 protein. Of over 300,000 distinct CDR3 sequences in the sample, around 20% were seen once. Concerning this clonotype: As yet, its antigen is unknown.

Sequencing input: PBMCs or a T cell subset sorted from them (not recorded which). The genes are TRBV20-1 and TRBJ1-1; the D is unclear. The receptor's source is a man aged 18 to 30 who had mild COVID-19 (a few samples of this study predate the infection). Cell type and time point are not known. DNA for the CDR3: TGCAGTCGGGGAGGGCGCACTGAAGCTTTCTTT. Translated: CSRGGRTEAFF.